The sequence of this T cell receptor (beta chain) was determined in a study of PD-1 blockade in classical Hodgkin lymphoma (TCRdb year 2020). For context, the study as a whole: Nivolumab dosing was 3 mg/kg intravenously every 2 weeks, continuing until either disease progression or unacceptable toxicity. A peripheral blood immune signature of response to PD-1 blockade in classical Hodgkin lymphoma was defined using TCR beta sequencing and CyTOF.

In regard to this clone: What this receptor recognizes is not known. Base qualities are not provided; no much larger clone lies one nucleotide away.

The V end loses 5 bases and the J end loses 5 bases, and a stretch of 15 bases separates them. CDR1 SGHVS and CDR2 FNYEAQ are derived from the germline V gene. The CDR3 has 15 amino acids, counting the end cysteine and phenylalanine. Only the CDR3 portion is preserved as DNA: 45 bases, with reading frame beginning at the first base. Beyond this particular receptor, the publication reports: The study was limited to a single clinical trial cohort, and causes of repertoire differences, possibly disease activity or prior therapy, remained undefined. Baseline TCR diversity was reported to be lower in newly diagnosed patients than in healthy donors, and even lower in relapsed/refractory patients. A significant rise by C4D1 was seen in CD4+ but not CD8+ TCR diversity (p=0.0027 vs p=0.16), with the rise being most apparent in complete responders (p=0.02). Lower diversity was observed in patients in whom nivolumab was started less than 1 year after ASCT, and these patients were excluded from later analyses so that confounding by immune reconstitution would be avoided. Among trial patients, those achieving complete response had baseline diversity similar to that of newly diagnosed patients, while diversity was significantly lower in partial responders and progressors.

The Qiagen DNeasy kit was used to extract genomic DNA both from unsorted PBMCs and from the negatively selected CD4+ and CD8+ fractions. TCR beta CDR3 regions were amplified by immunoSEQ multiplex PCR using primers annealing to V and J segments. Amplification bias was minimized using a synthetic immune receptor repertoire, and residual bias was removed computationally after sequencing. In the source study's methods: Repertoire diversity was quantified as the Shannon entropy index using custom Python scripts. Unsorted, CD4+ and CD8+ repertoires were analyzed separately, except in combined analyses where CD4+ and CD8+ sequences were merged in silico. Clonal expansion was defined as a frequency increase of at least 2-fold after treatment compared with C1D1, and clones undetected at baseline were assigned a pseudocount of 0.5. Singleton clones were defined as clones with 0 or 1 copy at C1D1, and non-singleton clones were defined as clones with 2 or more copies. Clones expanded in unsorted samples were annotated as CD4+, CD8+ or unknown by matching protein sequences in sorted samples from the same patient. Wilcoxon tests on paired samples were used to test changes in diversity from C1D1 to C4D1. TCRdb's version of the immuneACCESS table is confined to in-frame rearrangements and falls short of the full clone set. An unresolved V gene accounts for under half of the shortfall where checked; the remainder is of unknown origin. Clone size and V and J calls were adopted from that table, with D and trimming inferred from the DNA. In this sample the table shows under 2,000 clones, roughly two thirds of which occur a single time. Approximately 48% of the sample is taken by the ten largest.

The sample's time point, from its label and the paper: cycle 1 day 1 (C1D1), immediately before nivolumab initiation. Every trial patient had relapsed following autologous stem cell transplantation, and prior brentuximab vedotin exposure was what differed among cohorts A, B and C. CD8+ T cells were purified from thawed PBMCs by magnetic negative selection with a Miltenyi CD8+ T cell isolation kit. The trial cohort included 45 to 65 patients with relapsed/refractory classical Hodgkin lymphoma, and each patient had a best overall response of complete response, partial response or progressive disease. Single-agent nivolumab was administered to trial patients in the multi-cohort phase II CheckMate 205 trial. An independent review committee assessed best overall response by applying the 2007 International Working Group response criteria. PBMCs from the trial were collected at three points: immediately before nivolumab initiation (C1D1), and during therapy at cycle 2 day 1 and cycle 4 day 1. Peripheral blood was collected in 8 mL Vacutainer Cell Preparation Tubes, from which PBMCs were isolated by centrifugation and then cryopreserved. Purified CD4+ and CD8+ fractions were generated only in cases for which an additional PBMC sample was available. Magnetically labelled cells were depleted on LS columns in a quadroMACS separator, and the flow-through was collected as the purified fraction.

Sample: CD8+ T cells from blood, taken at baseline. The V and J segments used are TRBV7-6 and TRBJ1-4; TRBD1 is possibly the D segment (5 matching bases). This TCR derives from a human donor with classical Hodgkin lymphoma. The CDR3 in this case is CASSREPGRNEKLFF. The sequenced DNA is TGTGCCAGCAGCCGGGAACCGGGACGGAATGAAAAACTGTTTTTT.